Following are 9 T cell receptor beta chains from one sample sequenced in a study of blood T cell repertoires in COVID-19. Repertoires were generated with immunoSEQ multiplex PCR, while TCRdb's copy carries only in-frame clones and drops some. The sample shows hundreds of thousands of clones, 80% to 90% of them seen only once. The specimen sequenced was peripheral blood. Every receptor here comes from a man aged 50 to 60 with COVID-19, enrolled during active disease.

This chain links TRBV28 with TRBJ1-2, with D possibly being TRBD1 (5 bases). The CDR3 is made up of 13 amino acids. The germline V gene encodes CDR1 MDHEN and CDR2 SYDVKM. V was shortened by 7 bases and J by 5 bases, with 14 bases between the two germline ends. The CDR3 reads CASTTQDFYGYTF. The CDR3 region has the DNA TGTGCCAGCACAACACAGGATTTTTATGGCTACACCTTC.

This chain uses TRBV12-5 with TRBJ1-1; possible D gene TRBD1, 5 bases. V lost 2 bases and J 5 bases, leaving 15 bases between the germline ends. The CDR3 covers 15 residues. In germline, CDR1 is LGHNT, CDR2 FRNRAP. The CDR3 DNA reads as TGTGCTAGTGGTTTGTGGTCGGGGGGATGGACTGAAGCTTTCTTT. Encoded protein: CASGLWSGGWTEAFF.

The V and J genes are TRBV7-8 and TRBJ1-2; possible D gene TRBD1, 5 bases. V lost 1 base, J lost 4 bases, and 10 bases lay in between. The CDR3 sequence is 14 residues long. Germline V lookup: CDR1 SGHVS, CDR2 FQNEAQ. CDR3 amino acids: CASSLGHQGYGYTF. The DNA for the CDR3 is TGTGCCAGCAGCTTAGGACACCAGGGCTATGGCTACACCTTC.

The CDR3, as DNA: TGTGCCAGCAGTTTAGAGTCACATGGCTACACCTTC. Residues: CASSLESHGYTF. The chain recombines TRBV28 with TRBJ1-2; no clear D. The germline gives CDR1 MDHEN, CDR2 SYDVKM. There are 12 residues in the CDR3. The V end lost 2 bases, the J end lost 6 bases, and 7 bases lay between the germline ends.

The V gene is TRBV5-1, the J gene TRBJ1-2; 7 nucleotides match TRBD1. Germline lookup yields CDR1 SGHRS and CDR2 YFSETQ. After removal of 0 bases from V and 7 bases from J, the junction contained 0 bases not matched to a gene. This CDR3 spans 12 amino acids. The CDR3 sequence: CASSLAGGGYTF. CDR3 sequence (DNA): TGCGCCAGCAGCTTGGCAGGGGGTGGCTACACCTTC.

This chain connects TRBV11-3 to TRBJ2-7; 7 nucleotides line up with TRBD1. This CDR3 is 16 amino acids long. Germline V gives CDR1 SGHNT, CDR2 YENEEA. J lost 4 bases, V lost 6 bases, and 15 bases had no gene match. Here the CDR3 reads CASSQGEQGPQYEQYF. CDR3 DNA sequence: TGTGCCAGCAGTCAAGGAGAACAGGGGCCCCAATACGAGCAGTACTTC. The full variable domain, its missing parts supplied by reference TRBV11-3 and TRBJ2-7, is EAGVVQSPRYKIIEKKQPVAFWCNPISGHNTLYWYLQNLGQGPELLIRYENEEAVDDSQLPKDRFSAERLKGVDSTLKIQPAELGDSAVYLCASSQGEQGPQYEQYFGPGTRLTVT.

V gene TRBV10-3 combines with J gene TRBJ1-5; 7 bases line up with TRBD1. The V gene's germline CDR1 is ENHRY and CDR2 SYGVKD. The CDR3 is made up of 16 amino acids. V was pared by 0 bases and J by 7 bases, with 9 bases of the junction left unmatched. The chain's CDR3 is CAISESRGGAGQPQHF. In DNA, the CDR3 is TGTGCCATCAGTGAGTCGAGAGGGGGCGCAGGACAGCCCCAGCATTTT.

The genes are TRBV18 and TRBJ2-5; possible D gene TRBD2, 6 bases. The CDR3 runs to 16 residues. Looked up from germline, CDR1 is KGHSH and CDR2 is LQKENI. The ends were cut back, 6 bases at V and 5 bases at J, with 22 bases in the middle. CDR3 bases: TGTGCCAGCTCCCCGCTAGCGCCAACGGGGCGGGAGACCCAGTACTTC. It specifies CASSPLAPTGRETQYF. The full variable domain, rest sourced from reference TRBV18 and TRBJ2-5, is NAGVMQNPRHLVRRRGQEARLRCSPMKGHSHVYWYRQLPEEGLKFMVYLQKENIIDESGMPKERFSAEFPKEGPSILRIQQVVRGDSAAYFCASSPLAPTGRETQYFGPGTRLLVL.

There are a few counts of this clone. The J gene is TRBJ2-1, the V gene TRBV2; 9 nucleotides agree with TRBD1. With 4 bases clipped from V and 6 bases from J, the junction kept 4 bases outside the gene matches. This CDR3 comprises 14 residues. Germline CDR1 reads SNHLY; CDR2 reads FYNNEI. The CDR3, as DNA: TGTGCCAGCAGTGCCGGGACAGGGTTCAATGAGCAGTTCTTC. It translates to CASSAGTGFNEQFF.